This T cell receptor (beta chain) was captured in a study of blood T cells in healthy people across ages. The V end lost 2 bases, the J end lost 4 bases, and 9 bases lay between the germline ends. This CDR3 is built from 13 residues. Germline loops: CDR1 LGHNA, CDR2 YNFKEQ. This clonotype was found a few times. Then a second PCR, running roughly 7 to 11 cycles, was carried out with a sample-barcoded 5' primer and a J-beta primer mix. MiXCR was run by TCRdb on the 5' RACE reads, yielding one entry per CDR3 protein. The sample holds about 780,000 distinct CDR3 sequences, about half seen once. The rearrangement links TRBV4-2 to TRBJ2-7; TRBD2 is a possible D gene (5 bases). The sample taken for sequencing was blood. The sequence was obtained from a man older than 75 in good health. DNA of the CDR3: TGTGCCAGCAGCCAACTAGCTCCATACGAGCAGTACTTC. Protein: CASSQLAPYEQYF.